Presented here are 8 T cell receptor beta chains from one specimen sequenced in a study of early T cells in non-severe SARS-CoV-2 infection. TCRdb re-derived calls from the 5' RACE reads in MiXCR, one entry per CDR3 protein. The table records approximately 22,000 distinct CDR3 sequences, roughly 4.5% of them present only once. The sample taken for sequencing was whole blood. These TCRs come from an adult who was a healthcare worker with PCR-confirmed SARS-CoV-2 infection or an uninfected control (not recorded which).

This clonotype was counted ten times or more. The rearrangement joins TRBV10-1 to TRBJ2-3; 10 nucleotides line up with TRBD2. Germline V lookup: CDR1 WNHNN, CDR2 SYGVQD (reference sequence). The trim removed 3 bases at V and 2 bases at J, leaving 5 bases unmatched. The CDR3 totals 16 residues. The CDR3 nucleotides read TGCGCCAGCAGTGATACTAGCGGGGACCTCACAGATACGCAGTATTTT. This sequence encodes CASSDTSGDLTDTQYF.

This clonotype is labeled medium-sized. The chain combines TRBV12-3 or TRBV12-4 with TRBJ1-4; TRBD1 agrees at 8 bases. The CDR3 consists of 16 residues. Unmatched junction bases numbered 8, after V lost 5 bases and J lost 3 bases. This CDR3 reads CASSPGGATANEKLFF. The DNA for the CDR3 is TGTGCCAGCAGTCCAGGGGGCGCAACGGCTAATGAAAAACTGTTTTTT.

The sample holds many counts of this clonotype. The J gene is TRBJ2-5, the V gene TRBV5-1; 8 nucleotides agree with TRBD1. Germline-derived CDR1 and CDR2 are SGHRS and YFSETQ. J gave up 5 bases and V 4 bases, and 7 bases lay outside the gene matches. The CDR3 consists of 14 residues. CDR3 DNA: TGCGCCAGCAGCCCCGGACAGGGACGGGAGACCCAGTACTTC. Its translation: CASSPGQGRETQYF. The whole variable domain, remainder taken from reference TRBV5-1 and TRBJ2-5, is KAGVTQTPRYLIKTRGQQVTLSCSPISGHRSVSWYQQTPGQGLQFLFEYFSETQRNKGNFPGRFSGRQFSNSRSEMNVSTLELGDSALYLCASSPGQGRETQYFGPGTRLLVL.

The chain links TRBV5-6 to TRBJ1-1; D gene unclear. Trimming removed 1 base at V and 5 bases at J, with 3 bases between. CDR3 length: 11 residues. Per the germline V gene, CDR1 is SGHDT and CDR2 is YYEEEE. CDR3 sequence: CASSLQTEAFF. As DNA, the CDR3 is TGTGCCAGCAGCTTGCAGACTGAAGCTTTCTTT.

The rearrangement joins TRBV27 to TRBJ1-1; 7 nucleotides match TRBD1. The CDR3 spans 13 residues. V was pared by 6 bases and J by 8 bases, with 9 bases of the junction left unmatched. Germline V CDR1 and CDR2: MNHEY, SMNVEV (reference sequence). CDR3 residues: CASRQTDRDEAFF. The CDR3 nucleotides read TGTGCCAGCAGGCAAACCGACAGGGACGAAGCTTTCTTT.

This clonotype appeared a few times. The chain employs TRBV18 and TRBJ2-7; D gene unclear. The CDR3 totals 14 residues. From germline, CDR1 is KGHSH and CDR2 LQKENI. Between the trimmed V and J ends, which lost 2 bases and 5 bases, there was a span of 13 bases. CDR3 sequence: CASSPGLDGHEQYF. The CDR3 bases are TGTGCCAGCTCACCAGGGCTAGACGGTCACGAGCAGTACTTC.

This clonotype has at least ten counts. This chain connects TRBV10-3 to TRBJ1-1, with D unclear. CDR1 is ENHRY and CDR2 is SYGVKD in the germline V gene. Trimming took off 2 bases at V and 5 bases at J, with 6 bases between the two ends. The CDR3 is 12 residues long. This CDR3 is CAISESRTEAFF. Written as DNA, the CDR3 is TGTGCCATCAGTGAGAGTCGGACTGAAGCTTTCTTT.

This sequence joins TRBV27 and TRBJ1-6, with D perhaps TRBD1 (5 bases). CDR1 is MNHEY and CDR2 is SMNVEV in the germline V gene (reference sequence). This CDR3 is 14 amino acids long. V lost 3 bases to trimming and J lost 13 bases, with 16 bases between them. This chain's CDR3 is CASSFRGTSFPLHF. The CDR3 DNA sequence: TGTGCCAGCAGTTTTCGGGGGACCTCATTTCCCCTCCACTTT.